This T cell receptor (beta chain) was obtained from a study of T cells in Graves' hyperthyroidism and ophthalmopathy. Study background: Peripheral blood specimens were obtained at initial diagnosis, prior to any treatment.

Uncontrolled infections, other autoimmune diseases, pregnancy or lactation led to exclusion of patients. Based on clinical symptoms, serum thyroxine and TRAb, thyroid ultrasound and orbital computed tomography, diagnoses were reached. Isolation of PBMCs was performed on around 9.4 ml fresh peripheral blood. In regard to this clonotype: This could be a read error, since a much larger clone is one nucleotide away.

V was pared by 0 bases and J by 6 bases, with 2 bases of the junction left unmatched. This CDR3 is built from 15 residues. The germline gives CDR1 MNHNS, CDR2 SASEGT. RNA transcripts provided the source from which TCR beta CDR3 regions were amplified. The HTBI primer set was used in a first-round RT-PCR of the TCR CDR3. TCRdb called the multiplex PCR reads again in MiXCR, with one record for every CDR3 protein. The sample shows a few hundred thousand distinct CDR3 sequences, 16% of them seen only once. Source material: blood. The sequence derives from a woman in her forties with Graves' ophthalmopathy. The chain combines TRBV6-1 with TRBJ2-1; 10 bases map to TRBD2. The CDR3 reads CASSEASGGPNEQFF. The DNA for the CDR3 is TGTGCCAGCAGTGAAGCTAGCGGGGGGCCCAATGAGCAGTTCTTC.